Presented here are 7 T cell receptor beta chains from one specimen sequenced in a study of CD8 T cells in ankylosing spondylitis. TCRdb called the 5' RACE reads again in MiXCR, with one record for every CDR3 protein. The sample gives around 490,000 distinct CDR3 sequences, roughly 5.3% of which show up once; 3% to 4% is in the top ten. Study-wide points: Ankylosing spondylitis blood seemed to carry a telltale TCR beta motif made of under 10 highly homologous variants.

These receptors' targets are unknown. Input material: blood, either unsorted or a sorted T cell fraction (not recorded which). The receptors were gathered from a male donor with ankylosing spondylitis.

The chain carries TRBV20-1 and TRBJ2-5; D ambiguous. Germline V CDR1 and CDR2: DFQATT, SNEGSKA (reference sequence). This CDR3 is built from 15 residues. Trimming left V 4 bases short and J 5 bases short, with 20 bases between. The CDR3 region is CSATNFKAGQETQYF. CDR3 DNA: TGCAGTGCTACCAATTTTAAAGCCGGCCAGGAGACCCAGTACTTC.

The table lists this clonotype with many counts. The chain couples TRBV6-1 to TRBJ2-1; 9 bases are shared with TRBD2. Trimming at V came to 6 bases and at J to 2 bases, leaving 2 bases not matched to a gene. The CDR3 sequence is 14 residues long. Germline CDR1 MNHNS, CDR2 SASEGT. CDR3 loop: CASRASGTYNEQFF. CDR3 nucleotide sequence: TGTGCCAGCAGGGCTAGCGGGACCTACAATGAGCAGTTCTTC.

In its sample, this clonotype was seen many times. J is TRBJ2-7 and V is TRBV14; 7 nucleotides agree with TRBD2. V dropped 0 bases and J dropped 0; count of bases not matched to a gene: 11. The CDR3 is 18 residues long. Germline V CDR1 and CDR2: SGHDN, FVKESK. CDR3 protein: CASSQDGDWASGSYEQYF. CDR3 nucleotides: TGTGCCAGCAGCCAAGATGGGGACTGGGCTAGCGGCTCCTACGAGCAGTACTTC.

In its sample, this clonotype was seen many times. This sequence joins TRBV5-1 and TRBJ2-1; no reliable D call. CDR1 is SGHRS and CDR2 is YFSETQ in the germline V gene. The length of the CDR3 is 15 residues. V lost 5 bases and J 2 bases, leaving 14 bases between the germline ends. The DNA of the CDR3 is TGCGCCAGCAGGCCTACCGCCCAGACCTACAATGAGCAGTTCTTC. Translation gives CASRPTAQTYNEQFF.

The sample holds many counts of this clonotype. The gene calls are TRBV12-3 or TRBV12-4 and TRBJ1-2, with no clear D. Trimming took off 6 bases at V and 4 bases at J, with 12 bases between the two ends. This CDR3 spans 13 amino acids. DNA for the CDR3: TGTGCCAGCAGGCCTACAGAAACCTATGGCTACACCTTC. Its protein is CASRPTETYGYTF.

This clonotype was seen ten or more times. The CDR3 protein is CASSPQRLAGNEQFF. The CDR3 bases are TGTGCCAGCTCACCCCAGAGGCTAGCGGGAAATGAGCAGTTCTTC. This chain joins TRBV18 and TRBJ2-1, with TRBD2 identical over 9 bases. This CDR3 has 15 amino acids. The V gene end was trimmed by 3 bases and the J gene end by 7 bases; junction bases not matched to a gene: 7. Germline CDR1 is KGHSH and CDR2 is LQKENI.

The chain has TRBV6-2 or TRBV6-3 and TRBJ2-1, with D possibly being TRBD2 (6 bases). The V gene lost 8 bases and the J gene lost 0 bases, with 17 bases spanning the gap. This CDR3 is built from 16 residues. Per germline, CDR1 MNHEY and CDR2 SVGEGT. The CDR3 DNA reads TGTGCCAGCCTTAACTTAGGAGGGGCCTCCTACAATGAGCAGTTCTTC. This gives the protein CASLNLGGASYNEQFF.